The 23 T cell receptor beta chains presented below share a single source sample, sequenced in a study of lymphopenia after photon versus proton radiotherapy (dated by TCRdb to the late 2010s). Library creation used the immunoSEQ multiplex PCR assay. TCRdb carries this immuneACCESS record with in-frame sequences only. Its versions omit some clonotypes, under half of them owing to an unresolved V gene in the studies checked, with the rest unexplained. This sample is represented by around 20,000 clones; approximately 90% of them were singletons. In total, the top ten clones hold roughly 11% of the sample. The input for sequencing was peripheral blood, taken from a patient treated with proton-based radiotherapy. Receptors originate from an elderly man with esophageal cancer.

The gene calls are TRBV30 and TRBJ2-7; perhaps TRBD2 as D (7 bases). The CDR3 consists of 13 residues. V was cut by 8 bases and J by 5 bases, with 19 bases left in between. The V gene's germline CDR1 is GTSNPN and CDR2 SVGIG (reference sequence). The CDR3, as DNA: TGTGCCGGGGGGGGGCTCCCCGTCCACGAGCAGTACTTC. Protein sequence: CAGGGLPVHEQYF.

This chain connects TRBV7-9 to TRBJ1-1; D not certain. The V end was cut by 5 bases, the J end by 1 base, with 17 bases between. This CDR3 has 16 residues. Looked up from germline, CDR1 is SEHNR and CDR2 is FQNEAQ (reference sequence). The CDR3 nucleotides read TGTGCCAGCAGCCGTACCCCATATGAGAAGAACACTGAAGCTTTCTTT. Translated: CASSRTPYEKNTEAFF. The complete variable domain, with remaining parts taken from reference TRBV7-9 and TRBJ1-1, reads DTGVSQNPRHKITKRGQNVTFRCDPISEHNRLYWYRQTLGQGPEFLTYFQNEAQLEKSRLLSDRFSAERPKGSFSTLEIQRTEQGDSAMYLCASSRTPYEKNTEAFFGQGTRLTVV.

The chain carries TRBV5-1 and TRBJ1-1; weak D call: TRBD1 (6 bases). Germline CDR1 reads SGHRS; CDR2 reads YFSETQ. Trimming removed 6 bases from V and 8 bases from J, with 20 bases in between. The CDR3 spans 14 residues. CDR3 in amino acids: CASTFFGGQDEAFF. The CDR3 DNA reads as TGCGCCAGCACTTTTTTTGGGGGCCAGGACGAAGCTTTCTTT.

V and J are TRBV11-1 and TRBJ2-3; D unresolved. V was shortened by 5 bases and J by 0 bases, with 12 bases between the two germline ends. This CDR3 is built from 15 residues. In germline, CDR1 is SGHAT, CDR2 FQDESV (reference sequence). CDR3 nucleotide sequence: TGTGCCAGCAGCCCTCCCGGCATCAGCACAGATACGCAGTATTTT. Its protein is CASSPPGISTDTQYF.

V is TRBV19 and J is TRBJ2-7, with a weak D call TRBD1 (6 bases). Trimming pared 0 bases from V and 3 bases from J, leaving 12 bases between. The germline V gene encodes CDR1 LNHDA and CDR2 SQIVND (reference sequence). This CDR3 region has 15 residues. CDR3 sequence reads: CASSIDRQAIYEQYF. For the CDR3, the DNA is TGTGCCAGTAGTATAGATCGACAGGCCATCTACGAGCAGTACTTC.

V is TRBV19 and J is TRBJ2-7, with TRBD1 identical over 7 bases. Trimming took 3 bases from V and 0 from J; bases not matched to a gene: 5. Germline assignment: CDR1 LNHDA and CDR2 SQIVND (reference sequence). The length of the CDR3 is 15 residues. Written as DNA, the CDR3 is TGTGCCAGTAGTATTTCGACAGGGAGCTCCTACGAGCAGTACTTC. It yields the protein CASSISTGSSYEQYF.

The sample holds a few counts of this clone. This sequence joins TRBV6-1 and TRBJ2-2; D might be TRBD1 (5 bases). Germline V gene sequence: CDR1 MNHNS, CDR2 SASEGT. This CDR3 region has 15 residues. V shed 4 bases and J shed 7 bases, with 16 bases lying between them. The DNA for the CDR3 is TGTGCCAGCAGTGTGGGCAGGGTGAAAGGCGGGGAGCTGTTTTTT. Encoded protein: CASSVGRVKGGELFF.

The chain employs TRBV5-6 and TRBJ2-1; D may be TRBD1 or TRBD2 (5 bases each). The germline V gene encodes CDR1 SGHDT and CDR2 YYEEEE. Trimming cost V 2 bases and J 6 bases, with 24 bases left between them. The CDR3 spans 18 residues. For the CDR3, the DNA is TGTGCCAGCAGCTTCCGGGACCGTCGGCCGTGGAGATTCAATGAGCAGTTCTTC. Translating it yields CASSFRDRRPWRFNEQFF. Together with reference TRBV5-6 and TRBJ2-1, the CDR3 gives the full variable domain: DAGVTQSPTHLIKTRGQQVTLRCSPKSGHDTVSWYQQALGQGPQFIFQYYEEEERQRGNFPDRFSGHQFPNYSSELNVNALLLGDSALYLCASSFRDRRPWRFNEQFFGPGTRLTVL.

The V gene is TRBV2, the J gene TRBJ1-2, with D possibly being TRBD1 (6 bases). This CDR3 contains 16 residues. The ends were cut back, 3 bases at V and 0 bases at J, with 14 bases in the middle. CDR1 and CDR2 (germline): SNHLY, FYNNEI. The CDR3 DNA reads TGTGCCAGCAGTGATGTGGGGGCCCTAGCTAACTATGGCTACACCTTC. It codes for CASSDVGALANYGYTF.

Here the CDR3 reads CASTTAAAGGHGYTF. CDR3 coding DNA: TGTGCCAGCACCACGGCGGCAGCGGGGGGCCATGGCTACACCTTC. The V call is TRBV6-5, the J call TRBJ1-2, with D possibly being TRBD1 (6 bases). The CDR3 totals 15 residues. With 7 bases removed from V and 6 bases from J, the gap between germline ends came to 21 bases. Per germline, CDR1 MNHEY and CDR2 SVGAGI.

This chain joins TRBV5-5 and TRBJ1-1; 12 positions match TRBD1. CDR3 length equals 16 residues. The J segment lost 0 bases and the V segment lost 4 bases, leaving 4 bases of the junction unmatched. The V gene's germline CDR1 is SGHKS and CDR2 YYEKEE (reference sequence). CDR3 in DNA: TGTGCCAGCAGCACGGGACAGGGGGCAATGAACACTGAAGCTTTCTTT. Protein product: CASSTGQGAMNTEAFF.

This chain links TRBV5-5 with TRBJ2-7; D gene unclear. The germline V gene encodes CDR1 SGHKS and CDR2 YYEKEE (reference sequence). V lost 2 bases to trimming and J lost 0 bases, with 3 bases between them. This CDR3 region has 12 residues. CDR3 bases: TGTGCCAGCAGCTTCCTCTCCTACGAGCAGTACTTC. It translates to CASSFLSYEQYF. Filled out from reference TRBV5-5 and TRBJ2-7, the complete variable domain reads DAGVTQSPTHLIKTRGQQVTLRCSPISGHKSVSWYQQVLGQGPQFIFQYYEKEERGRGNFPDRFSARQFPNYSSELNVNALLLGDSALYLCASSFLSYEQYFGPGTRLTVT.

J is TRBJ2-7 and V is TRBV7-2; TRBD1 aligns across 12 bases. The length of the CDR3 is 14 residues. The germline CDR1 and CDR2 sequences are SGHTA and FQGNSA. V lost 5 bases to trimming and J lost 7 bases; unmatched junction nucleotides: 6. CDR3 amino acids: CASSRGQGAREQYF. The CDR3 DNA reads TGTGCCAGCAGCCGGGGACAGGGGGCGCGAGAGCAGTACTTC.

The V call is TRBV7-2, the J call TRBJ2-5; D unresolved. Trimming removed 7 bases at V and 0 bases at J, with 12 bases between. The CDR3 has 14 residues. In germline, CDR1 is SGHTA, CDR2 FQGNSA. This CDR3 reads CASILTRYQETQYF. In nucleotides, the CDR3 is TGTGCCAGCATCCTGACCCGATACCAAGAGACCCAGTACTTC.

The rearrangement links TRBV18 to TRBJ2-7; 7 bases fit TRBD2. The CDR3 has 15 amino acids. Trimming took 1 base from V and 5 from J; bases not matched to a gene: 8. Germline V lookup: CDR1 KGHSH, CDR2 LQKENI. CDR3 DNA: TGTGCCAGCTCACCACTCCGCGGGAGCCTCGACGAGCAGTACTTC. Protein product: CASSPLRGSLDEQYF.

The V call is TRBV11-2, the J call TRBJ2-7; D perhaps matches TRBD2 (7 bases). Germline V gives CDR1 SGHAT, CDR2 FQNNGV. The CDR3 contains 16 residues. V lost 5 bases and J lost 3, with 20 bases in between. CDR3 DNA sequence: TGTGCCAGCAGCCCTCTGGGGGGGCTGCGCTACTACGAGCAGTACTTC. The encoded protein is CASSPLGGLRYYEQYF.

The J gene is TRBJ1-2, the V gene TRBV11-2; D unresolved. The germline V gene encodes CDR1 SGHAT and CDR2 FQNNGV. Trimming took 0 bases from V and 10 from J, leaving 9 bases between them. CDR3 length: 12 residues. The CDR3 loop reads CASSLDGSHYTF. CDR3 DNA sequence: TGTGCCAGCAGCTTAGATGGCAGCCACTACACCTTC.

A single count supports this clone. The V and J genes are TRBV6-5 and TRBJ2-2; TRBD1 agrees at 9 bases. Germline CDR1 is MNHEY and CDR2 is SVGAGI. The CDR3 totals 14 residues. Unmatched junction bases numbered 2, after V lost 6 bases and J lost 3 bases. For the CDR3, the DNA is TGTGCCAGCAGCCACAGGGGGCACACCGGGGAGCTGTTTTTT. Amino acids: CASSHRGHTGELFF.

The J gene is TRBJ2-5, the V gene TRBV9, with TRBD1 matching 9 bases. Trimming cost V 3 bases and J 4 bases; bases outside gene matches: 10. The CDR3 has 16 amino acids. Germline V lookup: CDR1 SGDLS, CDR2 YYNGEE. CDR3 region: CASSEPPTGGLETQYF. DNA for the CDR3: TGTGCCAGCAGCGAGCCCCCCACAGGGGGCCTAGAGACCCAGTACTTC. Full variable domain (outside the CDR3, taken from reference TRBV9 and TRBJ2-5): DSGVTQTPKHLITATGQRVTLRCSPRSGDLSVYWYQQSLDQGLQFLIQYYNGEERAKGNILERFSAQQFPDLHSELNLSSLELGDSALYFCASSEPPTGGLETQYFGPGTRLLVL.

The rearrangement joins TRBV7-6 to TRBJ2-7; D is ambiguous. The V end was cut by 6 bases, the J end by 3 bases, with 12 bases between. Germline CDR1 and CDR2: SGHVS and FNYEAQ. This CDR3 has 13 amino acids. This CDR3 reads CASSPTLDYEQYF. CDR3 DNA: TGTGCCAGCAGTCCAACCTTAGACTACGAGCAGTACTTC.

The genes are TRBV5-1 and TRBJ1-2; 8 bases map to TRBD1. Trimming removed 4 bases from V and 2 bases from J; junction bases left unmatched: 13. The CDR3 has 17 amino acids. Per germline, CDR1 SGHRS and CDR2 YFSETQ. CDR3 bases: TGCGCCAGCAGCAACCCACCCGGGGCAGGGGGCAACTATGGCTACACCTTC. Its protein is CASSNPPGAGGNYGYTF.

The sample holds one count of this clone. This rearrangement joins TRBV7-9 to TRBJ2-7, with D maybe TRBD1 (5 bases). This CDR3 has 13 residues. V shed 1 base and J shed 9 bases, with 13 bases lying between them. Germline values: CDR1 SEHNR, CDR2 FQNEAQ (reference sequence). The CDR3 is CASSLGTWGGQYF. The CDR3 DNA reads as TGTGCCAGCAGCTTAGGGACCTGGGGCGGGCAGTACTTC.

This clone was counted once. This sequence joins TRBV18 and TRBJ2-1, with TRBD1 matching 8 bases. In germline, CDR1 is KGHSH, CDR2 LQKENI. The CDR3 is 13 residues long. V gave up 3 bases and J gave up 6 bases; unmatched junction bases: 1. CDR3 protein: CASSPDRGNEQFF. CDR3 bases: TGTGCCAGCTCACCTGACAGGGGCAATGAGCAGTTCTTC.